The 6 T cell receptor beta chains presented below share a single source sample, sequenced in a study of graft-versus-host responses after intestinal transplantation. Using immunoSEQ multiplex PCR, the repertoire was profiled, and TCRdb retains in-frame clones only, with some absent. The sample lists 75,000 to 100,000 clones; about 82% were seen once. Source: PBMCs, taken 255 days after intestinal transplant. The receptors stem from a human patient who received an intestinal transplant, so some T cells may come from the graft donor.

Only a few counts were recorded for this clone. The chain has TRBV6-1 and TRBJ1-5; a possible D gene is TRBD1 (6 bases). The CDR3 loop spans 14 amino acids. V lost 7 bases and J 4 bases, leaving 14 bases between the germline ends. Germline V lookup: CDR1 MNHNS, CDR2 SASEGT. The CDR3 DNA follows: TGTGCCAGCACCCCGGGGGCTTCTAATCAGCCCCAGCATTTT. Translating gives CASTPGASNQPQHF.

This clone was recorded a few times. This chain links TRBV5-3 with TRBJ1-5; TRBD1 is a possible D gene (6 bases). TRBV5-3 is placed among ORFs of uncertain function. CDR3 length: 16 residues. The V end was cut by 4 bases, the J end by 0 bases, with 14 bases between. Here the CDR3 reads CARSPMTGYSNQPQHF. The CDR3 bases are TGTGCCAGAAGCCCTATGACAGGATATAGCAATCAGCCCCAGCATTTT.

The gene calls are TRBV11-2 and TRBJ2-1; maybe TRBD2 (7 bases). This CDR3 has 15 amino acids. Germline V gives CDR1 SGHAT, CDR2 FQNNGV. V lost 1 base to trimming and J lost 7 bases, with 14 bases between them. In nucleotides, the CDR3 is TGTGCCAGCAGCTTAGCCCCGGGGGGCCTAAATGAGCAGTTCTTC. Amino acids: CASSLAPGGLNEQFF. The variable domain in full, completed from reference TRBV11-2 and TRBJ2-1, reads EAGVAQSPRYKIIEKRQSVAFWCNPISGHATLYWYQQILGQGPKLLIQFQNNGVVDDSQLPKDRFSAERLKGVDSTLKIQPAKLEDSAVYLCASSLAPGGLNEQFFGPGTRLTVL.

This rearrangement joins TRBV27 to TRBJ1-6, with 9 nucleotides matching TRBD1. V lost 6 bases, J lost 1 base, and 10 bases stayed unmatched. Germline CDR1 is MNHEY and CDR2 is SMNVEV (reference sequence). The CDR3 loop spans 18 amino acids. The CDR3 DNA follows: TGTGCCAGCAGGACTGGACAGGGGTTTCGGTCCTATAATTCACCCCTCCACTTT. Translated, it gives CASRTGQGFRSYNSPLHF.

V and J are TRBV7-9 and TRBJ2-4; TRBD1 or TRBD2 may be the D gene (6 bases each). The V gene lost 6 bases and the J gene lost 7 bases, with 19 bases spanning the gap. In germline, CDR1 is SEHNR, CDR2 FQNEAQ (reference sequence). The CDR3 spans 15 residues. This CDR3 is CASSTPVGGRNIQYF. Here the CDR3 DNA reads TGTGCCAGCAGTACTCCGGTGGGGGGCCGGAACATTCAGTACTTC. The full variable domain, rest sourced from reference TRBV7-9 and TRBJ2-4, is DTGVSQNPRHKITKRGQNVTFRCDPISEHNRLYWYRQTLGQGPEFLTYFQNEAQLEKSRLLSDRFSAERPKGSFSTLEIQRTEQGDSAMYLCASSTPVGGRNIQYFGAGTRLSVL.

The chain employs TRBV2 and TRBJ1-1, with D perhaps TRBD1 (5 bases). The CDR3 contains 15 residues. CDR1 SNHLY and CDR2 FYNNEI come from the germline V gene. V gave up 3 bases and J gave up 4 bases, with 15 bases separating them. The CDR3 loop reads CASSEWGVGGTEAFF. The CDR3 nucleotides are TGTGCCAGCAGTGAGTGGGGGGTTGGTGGCACTGAAGCTTTCTTT.